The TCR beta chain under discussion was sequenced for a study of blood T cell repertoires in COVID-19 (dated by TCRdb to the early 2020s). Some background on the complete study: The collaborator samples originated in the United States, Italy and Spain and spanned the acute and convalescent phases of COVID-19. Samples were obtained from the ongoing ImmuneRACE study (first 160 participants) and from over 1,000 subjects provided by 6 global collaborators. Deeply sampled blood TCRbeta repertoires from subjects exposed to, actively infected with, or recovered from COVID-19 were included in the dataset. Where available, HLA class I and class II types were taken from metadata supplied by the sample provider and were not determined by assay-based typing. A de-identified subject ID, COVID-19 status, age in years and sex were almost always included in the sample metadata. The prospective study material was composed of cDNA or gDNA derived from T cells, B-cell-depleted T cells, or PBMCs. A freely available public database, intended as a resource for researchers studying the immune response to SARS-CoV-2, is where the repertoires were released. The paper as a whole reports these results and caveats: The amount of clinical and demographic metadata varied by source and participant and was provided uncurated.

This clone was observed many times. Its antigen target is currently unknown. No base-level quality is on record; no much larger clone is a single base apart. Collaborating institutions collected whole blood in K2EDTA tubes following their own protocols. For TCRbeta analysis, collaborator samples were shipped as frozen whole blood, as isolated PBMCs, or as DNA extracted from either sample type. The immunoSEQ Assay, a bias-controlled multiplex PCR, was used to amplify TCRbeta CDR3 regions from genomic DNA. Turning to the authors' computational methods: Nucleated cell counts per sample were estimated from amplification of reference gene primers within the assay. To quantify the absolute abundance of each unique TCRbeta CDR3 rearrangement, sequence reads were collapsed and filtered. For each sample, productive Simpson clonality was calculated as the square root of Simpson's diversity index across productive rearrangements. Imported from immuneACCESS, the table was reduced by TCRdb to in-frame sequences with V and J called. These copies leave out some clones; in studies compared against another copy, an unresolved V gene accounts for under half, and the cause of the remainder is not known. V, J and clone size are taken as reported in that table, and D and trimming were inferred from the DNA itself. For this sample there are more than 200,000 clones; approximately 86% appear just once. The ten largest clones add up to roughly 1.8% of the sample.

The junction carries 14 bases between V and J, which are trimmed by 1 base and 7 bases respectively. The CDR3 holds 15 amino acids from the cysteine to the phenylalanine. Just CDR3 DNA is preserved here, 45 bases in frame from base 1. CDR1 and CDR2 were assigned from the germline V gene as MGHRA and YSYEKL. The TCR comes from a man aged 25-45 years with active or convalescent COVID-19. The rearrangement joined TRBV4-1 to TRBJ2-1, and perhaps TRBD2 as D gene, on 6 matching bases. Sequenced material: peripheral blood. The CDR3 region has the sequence CASSQVPGRGNEQFF. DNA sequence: TGCGCCAGCAGCCAAGTTCCCGGCCGGGGGAATGAGCAGTTCTTC.